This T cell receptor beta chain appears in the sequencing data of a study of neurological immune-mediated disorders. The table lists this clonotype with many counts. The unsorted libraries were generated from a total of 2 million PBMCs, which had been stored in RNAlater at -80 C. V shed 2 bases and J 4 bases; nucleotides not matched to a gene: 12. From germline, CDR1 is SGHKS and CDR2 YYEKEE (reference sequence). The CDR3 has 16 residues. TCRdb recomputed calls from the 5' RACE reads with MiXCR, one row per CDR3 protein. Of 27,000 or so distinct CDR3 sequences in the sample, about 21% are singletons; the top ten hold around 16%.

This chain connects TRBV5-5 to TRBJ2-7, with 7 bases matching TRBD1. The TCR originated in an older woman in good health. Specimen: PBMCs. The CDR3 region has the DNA TGTGCCAGCAGCTTCAGACAGGGTATTATGGTTTACGAGCAGTACTTC. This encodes CASSFRQGIMVYEQYF.